This TCR beta chain derives from a study of human T cells and chemical hapten exposure. For the study at large: Alopecia areata, totalis or universalis affected patients who were mostly female.

This clonotype was found many times. The time point: pre-sensitization, week 0. Treatment given: therapeutic diphenylcyclopropenone sensitization with weekly scalp DPC. The germline gives CDR1 SGHTA, CDR2 FQGNSA. With 0 bases removed from V and 0 bases from J, the gap between germline ends came to 6 bases. The CDR3 extends over 15 amino acids. Under the authors' procedure: Samples ranged from 23,224 to 690,600 TCRs, with a median of around 100,000. TCRdb reanalysed the RACE reads using MiXCR and keeps one entry per CDR3 protein. For this entry, the V and J calls and clone size follow TCRdb and not the study's own pipeline. The top ten clones hold around 3.9% of a sample with 80,000 to 100,000 distinct CDR3 sequences, 8% to 10% of them seen once.

The chain joins TRBV7-2 to TRBJ2-4; D uncertain. The clonotype comes from a woman in her forties with alopecia areata. Some clones in this sample may be carry-over from other donors' samples. This material consisted of whole blood, taken in connection with sensitization to the hapten diphenylcyclopropenone (DPC). DNA of the CDR3: TGTGCCAGCAGCTTAGCCCGCGAAGCCAAAAACATTCAGTACTTC. This encodes CASSLAREAKNIQYF.